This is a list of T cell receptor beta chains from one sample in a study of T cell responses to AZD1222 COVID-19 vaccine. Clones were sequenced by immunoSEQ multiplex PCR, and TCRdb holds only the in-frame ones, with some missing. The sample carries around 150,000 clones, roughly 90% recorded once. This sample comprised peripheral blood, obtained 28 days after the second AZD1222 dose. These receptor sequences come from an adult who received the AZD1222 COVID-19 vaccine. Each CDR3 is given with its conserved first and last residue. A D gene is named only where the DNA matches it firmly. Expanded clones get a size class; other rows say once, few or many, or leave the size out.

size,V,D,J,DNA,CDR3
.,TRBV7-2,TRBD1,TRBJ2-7,TGTGCCAGCGGAACCGGGACAGCCCCCTACGAGCAGTACTTC,CASGTGTAPYEQYF
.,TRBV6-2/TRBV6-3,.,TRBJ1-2,TGTGCCAGCAGCCAGCCCGGACAGAACTATGGCTACACCTTC,CASSQPGQNYGYTF
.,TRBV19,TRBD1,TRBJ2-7,TGTGCCAGTAGTATGGCTGACAGGGTGGGGGAGCAGTACTTC,CASSMADRVGEQYF
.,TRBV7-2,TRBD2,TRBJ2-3,TGTGCCAGCAGCTTAGTTAGCGGGAGGGCCCATTTT,CASSLVSGRAHF
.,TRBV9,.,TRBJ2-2,TGTGCCAGCAGCGTAGGGAAAGGGGAGCTGTTTTTT,CASSVGKGELFF
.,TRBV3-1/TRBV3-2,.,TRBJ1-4,TGTGCCAGCAGCGAAGGCGGAACAGGGCGTAATGAAAAACTGTTTTTT,CASSEGGTGRNEKLFF
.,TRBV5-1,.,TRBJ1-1,TGCGCCAGCAGCTTGACCCCGGGTAGGAACACTGAAGCTTTCTTT,CASSLTPGRNTEAFF
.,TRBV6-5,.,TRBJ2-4,TGTGCCAGCAGAAGTATCGCAGGGAGCAAAAACATTCAGTACTTC,CASRSIAGSKNIQYF
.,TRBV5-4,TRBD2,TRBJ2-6,TGTGCCAGCAGCTGGGGTGGTGGGAGGGCCTCTGGGGCCAACGTCCTGACTTTC,CASSWGGGRASGANVLTF
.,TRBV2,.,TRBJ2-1,TGTGCCAGCAGTGATTACGACACTGGGGGTGAGCAGTTCTTC,CASSDYDTGGEQFF
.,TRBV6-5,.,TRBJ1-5,TGTGCCAGCAGGGAGGGGGGCAATCAGCCCCAGCATTTT,CASREGGNQPQHF
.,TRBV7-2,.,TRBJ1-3,TGTGCCAGCAGCTTCTCAGGGGCCTCTGGAAACACCATATATTTT,CASSFSGASGNTIYF
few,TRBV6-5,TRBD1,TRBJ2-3,TGTGCCGTGCAACAGGGGCCGGGGACAGATACGCAGTATTTT,CAVQQGPGTDTQYF
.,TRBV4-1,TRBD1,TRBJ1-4,TGCGCCAGCAGCCAACCTACAGGGGCAACTAATGAAAAACTGTTTTTT,CASSQPTGATNEKLFF
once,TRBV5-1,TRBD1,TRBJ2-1,TGCGCCAGCATTGGGGGACAGGGGGTTAATGAGCAGTTCTTC,CASIGGQGVNEQFF
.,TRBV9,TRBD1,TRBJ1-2,TGTGCCAGCAGCGACCGTACAGGGGGGGAAGGCTACACCTTC,CASSDRTGGEGYTF
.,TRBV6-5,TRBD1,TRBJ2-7,TGTGCCAGCAGCGACGGGACAGCAAACTACGAGCAGTACTTC,CASSDGTANYEQYF
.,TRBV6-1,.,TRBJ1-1,TGTGCCAGCAGTGTAGCCGGGACACCAGTTCAGTCGTTCTTT,CASSVAGTPVQSFF
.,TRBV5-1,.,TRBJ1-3,TGCGCCAGCAGCCCGACAGTTTCCTCTGGAAACACCATATATTTT,CASSPTVSSGNTIYF
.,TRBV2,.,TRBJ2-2,TGTGCCAGCAAGGGGGAAACCGGGGAGCTGTTTTTT,CASKGETGELFF
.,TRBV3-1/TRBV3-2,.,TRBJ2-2,TGTGCCAGCAGCCCCTCTAGGGCAGGGGGGACCGGGGAGCTGTTTTTT,CASSPSRAGGTGELFF
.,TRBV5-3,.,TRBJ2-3,TGTGCCAGAAGCCCGGGTGGGACTAGCACAGATACGCAGTATTTT,CARSPGGTSTDTQYF
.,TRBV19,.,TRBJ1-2,TGTGCCAGTAGTATAGATTCCCGGGGGCGTTTTGGCTACACCTTC,CASSIDSRGRFGYTF
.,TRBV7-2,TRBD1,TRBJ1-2,TGTGCCAGCAGCTTAGCGGGGACAGGGGGCAATGGCTACACCTTC,CASSLAGTGGNGYTF
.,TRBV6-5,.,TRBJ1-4,TGTGCCAGCAGGCCTCTGGGTGCAACTAATGAAAAACTGTTTTTT,CASRPLGATNEKLFF
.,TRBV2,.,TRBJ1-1,TGTGCCAGCAGCCTAGACGGGTTCACTGAAGCTTTCTTT,CASSLDGFTEAFF
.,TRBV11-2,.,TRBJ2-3,TGTGCCAGCAGCTCCCCCGGGGCAGGGAGAGAGACAGATACGCAGTATTTT,CASSSPGAGRETDTQYF
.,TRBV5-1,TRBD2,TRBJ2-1,TGCGCCAGCAGCTTGGGACTAGCGGGAGAGGGTGAGCAGTTCTTC,CASSLGLAGEGEQFF
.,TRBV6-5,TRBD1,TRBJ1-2,TGTGCCACTACTGGGACAGGCGAGAACTATGGCTACACCTTC,CATTGTGENYGYTF
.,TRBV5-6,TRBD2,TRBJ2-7,TGTGCCAGCAGCGTCGAAGGTGGGGCTAGCGGGAGGGCCCTGGGTGAGCAGTACTTC,CASSVEGGASGRALGEQYF
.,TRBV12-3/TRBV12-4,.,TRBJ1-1,TGTGCCAGCAGTTTTCGGAGGGGCGCTGAAGCTTTCTTT,CASSFRRGAEAFF
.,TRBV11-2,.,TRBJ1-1,TGTGCCAGCAGCTTACCCCTAGGTCTCGGGACTGAAGCTTTCTTT,CASSLPLGLGTEAFF
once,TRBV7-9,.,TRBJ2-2,TGTGCCAGCAGCCCGTTTGCGATGGCCGGGGAGCTGTTTTTT,CASSPFAMAGELFF
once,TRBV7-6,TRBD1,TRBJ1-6,TGTGCCAGCAGCGGCCACCGGGACAGGGGAAGTAATTCACCCCTCCACTTT,CASSGHRDRGSNSPLHF
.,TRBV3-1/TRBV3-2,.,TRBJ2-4,TGTGCCAGCAGCCAAGGGGTGGCCAAAAACATTCAGTACTTC,CASSQGVAKNIQYF
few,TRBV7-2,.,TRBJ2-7,TGTGCCAGCAGCTTATACACAAGTACCTACGAGCAGTACTTC,CASSLYTSTYEQYF
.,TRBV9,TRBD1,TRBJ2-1,TGTGCCAGCAGCGTAACAGGGGGCCCCGCCAATGAGCAGTTCTTC,CASSVTGGPANEQFF
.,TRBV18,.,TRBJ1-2,TGTGCCAGCTCACCACAGGGTGCTGGCTACACCTTC,CASSPQGAGYTF
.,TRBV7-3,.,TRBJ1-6,TGTGCCAGCAGCTTAATGGGTACGCGCAATTCACCCCTCCACTTT,CASSLMGTRNSPLHF
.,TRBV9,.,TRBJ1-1,TGTGCCAGCAGCGGAGGACCGGGGTTGAGGGCTTTCTTT,CASSGGPGLRAFF
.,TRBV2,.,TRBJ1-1,TGTGCCAGCAAGGTCGTGGGGACGAGGGGGGGAAACACTGAAGCTTTCTTT,CASKVVGTRGGNTEAFF
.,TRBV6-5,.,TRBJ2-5,TGTGCCAGCAGTTACTCTCGGGGAACCCAAGAGACCCAGTACTTC,CASSYSRGTQETQYF